This T cell receptor beta chain is drawn from a study of control samples from healthy donors and cancer patients. This CDR3 is 15 amino acids long. Unmatched junction bases numbered 5, after V lost 7 bases and J lost 0 bases. Germline V gene data show CDR1 as SGHRS and CDR2 as YFSETQ. Assay: immunoSEQ multiplex PCR; the TCRdb copy retains only in-frame clones and omits some. The sample shows approximately 79,000 clones, about 91% of them seen only once. The V call is TRBV5-1, the J call TRBJ2-5; 11 nucleotides match TRBD1. The TCR was taken from a man aged 50-60 years in good health. The sequencing input was blood. CDR3 sequence reads: CASRTGGEYQETQYF. In DNA, the CDR3 is TGCGCCAGCCGGACAGGGGGCGAGTACCAAGAGACCCAGTACTTC.